This T cell receptor (beta chain) stems from a study of T cells after posttransplantation cyclophosphamide. Some clones are missing from TCRdb's copy, which holds only in-frame ones; the method was immunoSEQ multiplex PCR. The sample counts about 9,100 clones, none seen once; the ten largest own 3% to 4.5%. Busulfan-fludarabine conditioning, marrow transplant, and cyclophosphamide on days +3 and +4 were administered. Losses at the gene ends were 2 bases for V and 10 bases for J; bases not matched to a gene: 9. The CDR3 is 14 residues long. Germline V gene data show CDR1 as SGHNT and CDR2 as YYREEE (reference sequence).

The source material was PBMCs, sampled less than 370 days after allogeneic stem cell transplant with posttransplant cyclophosphamide. The sequence was obtained from a male patient in his forties or fifties who received an allogeneic stem cell transplant from a related donor and was CMV-positive. The graft donor may account for some of the T cells. This sequence joins TRBV5-4 and TRBJ2-1, with 7 nucleotides matching TRBD1. The CDR3 region is CASSFEGASREQFF. The CDR3 DNA follows: TGTGCCAGCAGCTTTGAGGGGGCAAGCCGGGAGCAGTTCTTC.